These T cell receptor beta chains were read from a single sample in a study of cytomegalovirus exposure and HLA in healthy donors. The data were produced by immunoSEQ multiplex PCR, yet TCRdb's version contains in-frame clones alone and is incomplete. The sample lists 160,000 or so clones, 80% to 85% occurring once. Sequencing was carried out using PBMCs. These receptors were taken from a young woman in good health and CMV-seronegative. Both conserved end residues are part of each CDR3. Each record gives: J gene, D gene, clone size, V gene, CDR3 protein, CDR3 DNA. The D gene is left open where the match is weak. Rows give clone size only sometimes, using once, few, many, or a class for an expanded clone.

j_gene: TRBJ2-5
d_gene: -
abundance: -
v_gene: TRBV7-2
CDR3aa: CASSLYRVGKTQYF
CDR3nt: TGTGCCAGCAGCTTATACAGGGTTGGGAAGACCCAGTACTTC

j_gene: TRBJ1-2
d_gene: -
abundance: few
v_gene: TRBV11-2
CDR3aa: CASRFRGVFDYGYTF
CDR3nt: TGTGCCAGCAGGTTCCGGGGGGTTTTCGACTATGGCTACACCTTC

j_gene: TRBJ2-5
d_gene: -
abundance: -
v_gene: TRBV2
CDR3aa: CASRASGETQYF
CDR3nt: TGTGCCAGCAGGGCTAGTGGAGAGACCCAGTACTTC

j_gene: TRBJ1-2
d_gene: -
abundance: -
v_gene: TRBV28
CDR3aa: CASSSVALGYTF
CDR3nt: TGTGCCAGCAGTTCGGTCGCCCTGGGCTACACCTTC

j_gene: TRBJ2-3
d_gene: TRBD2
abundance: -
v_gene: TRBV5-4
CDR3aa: CASSLRRGGPGDTDTQYF
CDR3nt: TGTGCCAGCAGCTTGCGACGGGGGGGGCCGGGTGACACAGATACGCAGTATTTT

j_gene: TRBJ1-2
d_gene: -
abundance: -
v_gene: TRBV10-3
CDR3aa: CAIRGNRDDYGYTF
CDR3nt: TGTGCCATCAGGGGGAACAGGGACGACTATGGCTACACCTTC

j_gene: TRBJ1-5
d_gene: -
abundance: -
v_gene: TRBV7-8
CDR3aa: CASSRSRVGQPQHF
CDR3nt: TGTGCCAGCAGCCGAAGCAGAGTGGGCCAGCCCCAGCATTTT

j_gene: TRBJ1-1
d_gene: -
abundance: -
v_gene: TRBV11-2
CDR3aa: CASSLGSGGRTEAFF
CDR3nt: TGTGCCAGCAGCTTGGGATCGGGGGGACGAACTGAAGCTTTCTTT

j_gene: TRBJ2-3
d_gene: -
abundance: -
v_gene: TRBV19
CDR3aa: CASGAGGSTDTQYF
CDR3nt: TGTGCCAGTGGGGCTGGTGGTAGCACAGATACGCAGTATTTT

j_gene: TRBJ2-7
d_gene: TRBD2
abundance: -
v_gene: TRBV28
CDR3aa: CASSLGGGADEQYF
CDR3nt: TGTGCCAGCAGTTTAGGCGGGGGGGCCGACGAGCAGTACTTC

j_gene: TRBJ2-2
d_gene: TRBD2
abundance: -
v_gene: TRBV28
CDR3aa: CASSFERGDTGELFF
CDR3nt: TGTGCCAGCAGTTTCGAGCGGGGGGATACCGGGGAGCTGTTTTTT

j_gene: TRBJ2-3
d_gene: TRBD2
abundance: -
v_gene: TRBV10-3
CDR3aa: CAIIAGAGSDTQYF
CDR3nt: TGTGCCATCATAGCGGGGGCCGGTTCAGATACGCAGTATTTT

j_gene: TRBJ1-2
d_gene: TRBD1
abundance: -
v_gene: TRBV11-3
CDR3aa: CASSLEGQGGYYGYTF
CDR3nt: TGTGCCAGCAGCTTAGAAGGCCAGGGGGGATACTATGGCTACACCTTC

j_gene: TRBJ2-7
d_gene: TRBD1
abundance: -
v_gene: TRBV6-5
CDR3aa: CASSHGTGGDYEQYF
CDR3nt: TGTGCCAGCAGCCACGGGACAGGGGGAGACTACGAGCAGTACTTC

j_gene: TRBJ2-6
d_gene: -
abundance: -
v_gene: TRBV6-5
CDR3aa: CASRPQVGNVLTF
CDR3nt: TGTGCCAGCAGGCCACAGGTGGGCAACGTCCTGACTTTC

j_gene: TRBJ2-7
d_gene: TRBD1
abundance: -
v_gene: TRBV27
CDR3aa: CASSPRGSEREQYF
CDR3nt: TGTGCCAGCAGCCCCAGGGGGTCCGAACGGGAGCAGTACTTC

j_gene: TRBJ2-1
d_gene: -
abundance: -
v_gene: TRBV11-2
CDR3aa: CASGRRGDSYNEQFF
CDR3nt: TGTGCCAGCGGAAGGCGGGGGGACAGTTACAATGAGCAGTTCTTC

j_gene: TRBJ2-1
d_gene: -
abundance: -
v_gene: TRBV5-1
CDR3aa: CASSLVGGSYNEQFF
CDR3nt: TGCGCCAGCAGCTTGGTGGGGGGCTCCTACAATGAGCAGTTCTTC

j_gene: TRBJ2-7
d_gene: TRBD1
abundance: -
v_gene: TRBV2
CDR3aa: CASTRTGGAYEQYF
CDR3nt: TGTGCCAGCACACGGACAGGGGGCGCCTACGAGCAGTACTTC

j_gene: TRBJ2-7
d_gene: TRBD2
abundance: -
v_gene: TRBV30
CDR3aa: CAWSVLSSGGAGQYF
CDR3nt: TGTGCCTGGAGTGTATTGTCTAGCGGGGGGGCAGGGCAGTACTTC

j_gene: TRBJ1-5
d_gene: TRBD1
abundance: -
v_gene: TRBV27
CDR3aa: CASRGTGSYQPQHF
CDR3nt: TGTGCCAGCAGGGGGACAGGGTCGTATCAGCCCCAGCATTTT

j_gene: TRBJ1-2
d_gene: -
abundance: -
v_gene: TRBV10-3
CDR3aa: CAISDASNYGYTF
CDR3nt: TGTGCCATCAGTGATGCTAGTAACTATGGCTACACCTTC

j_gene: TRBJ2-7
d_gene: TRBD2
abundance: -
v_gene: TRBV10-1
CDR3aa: CASSESGGFGEQYF
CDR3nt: TGCGCCAGCAGTGAGTCGGGGGGGTTCGGGGAGCAGTACTTC

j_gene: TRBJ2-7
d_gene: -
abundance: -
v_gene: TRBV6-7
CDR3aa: CASVVGGRSCEQYF
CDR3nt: TGTGCCAGCGTAGTCGGGGGGCGAAGCTGCGAGCAGTACTTC

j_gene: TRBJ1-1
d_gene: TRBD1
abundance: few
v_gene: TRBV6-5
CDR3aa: CASRGTQGLSEAFF
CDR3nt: TGTGCCAGCAGGGGTACACAGGGGTTGAGTGAAGCTTTCTTT

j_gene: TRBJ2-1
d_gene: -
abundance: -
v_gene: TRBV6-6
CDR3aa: CASSYPNRGNNEQFF
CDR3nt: TGTGCCAGCAGTTACCCCAATCGAGGGAACAATGAGCAGTTCTTC

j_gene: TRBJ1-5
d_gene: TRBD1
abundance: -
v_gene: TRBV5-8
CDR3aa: CASSYHLTGKLPPQHF
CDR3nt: TGTGCCAGCAGCTACCATTTGACAGGGAAACTACCGCCCCAGCATTTT

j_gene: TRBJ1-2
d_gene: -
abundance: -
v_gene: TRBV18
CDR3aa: CASSPGGAYGYTF
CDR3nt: TGTGCCAGCTCACCAGGAGGGGCCTATGGCTACACCTTC

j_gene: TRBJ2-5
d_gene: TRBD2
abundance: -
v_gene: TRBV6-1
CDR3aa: CASSKQRGPRETQYF
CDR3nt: TGTGCCAGCAGTAAGCAGCGGGGGCCTAGAGAGACCCAGTACTTC

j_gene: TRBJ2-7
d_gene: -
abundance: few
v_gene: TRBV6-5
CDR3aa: CASSYSSYYEQYF
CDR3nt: TGTGCCAGCAGTTACTCGAGCTACTACGAGCAGTACTTC

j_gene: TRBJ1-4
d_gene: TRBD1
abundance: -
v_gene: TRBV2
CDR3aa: CASSRYGQGGNEKLFF
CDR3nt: TGTGCCAGCAGCCGATACGGACAGGGCGGTAATGAAAAACTGTTTTTT

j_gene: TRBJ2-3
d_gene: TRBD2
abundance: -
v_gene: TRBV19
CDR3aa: CASSIRGGATDTQYF
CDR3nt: TGTGCCAGTAGTATTCGCGGGGGGGCTACAGATACGCAGTATTTT

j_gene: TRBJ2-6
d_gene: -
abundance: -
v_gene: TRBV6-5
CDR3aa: CASSYSGGSGANVLTF
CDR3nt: TGTGCCAGCAGTTACTCAGGGGGCTCTGGGGCCAACGTCCTGACTTTC

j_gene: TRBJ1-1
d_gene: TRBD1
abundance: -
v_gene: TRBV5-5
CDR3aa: CASSVMTGLDTEAFF
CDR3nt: TGTGCCAGCAGCGTAATGACAGGGTTAGACACTGAAGCTTTCTTT

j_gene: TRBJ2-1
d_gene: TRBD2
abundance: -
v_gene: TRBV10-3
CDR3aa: CAISGGADNEQFF
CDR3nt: TGTGCCATCAGCGGGGGGGCCGACAATGAGCAGTTCTTC

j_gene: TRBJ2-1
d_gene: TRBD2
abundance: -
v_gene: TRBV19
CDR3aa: CASSYGLGLAGNEQFF
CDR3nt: TGTGCCAGTAGTTACGGCTTGGGGCTAGCGGGGAATGAGCAGTTCTTC

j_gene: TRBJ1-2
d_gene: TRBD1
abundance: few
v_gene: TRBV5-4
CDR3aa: CASSGQEMDYGYTF
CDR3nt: TGTGCCAGCAGCGGACAGGAGATGGACTATGGCTACACCTTC

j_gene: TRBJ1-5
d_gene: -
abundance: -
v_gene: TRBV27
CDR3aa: CASSPRTPSNQPQHF
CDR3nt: TGTGCCAGCAGTCCCCGGACACCTAGCAATCAGCCCCAGCATTTT

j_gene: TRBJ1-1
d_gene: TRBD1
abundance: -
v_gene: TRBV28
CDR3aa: CASGDRVDTEAFF
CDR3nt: TGTGCCAGCGGGGACAGGGTGGACACTGAAGCTTTCTTT

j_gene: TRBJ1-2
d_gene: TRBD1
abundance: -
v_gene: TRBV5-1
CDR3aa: CASRLGADRPERTF
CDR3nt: TGCGCCAGCAGGTTGGGGGCGGACAGGCCTGAGCGGACCTTC